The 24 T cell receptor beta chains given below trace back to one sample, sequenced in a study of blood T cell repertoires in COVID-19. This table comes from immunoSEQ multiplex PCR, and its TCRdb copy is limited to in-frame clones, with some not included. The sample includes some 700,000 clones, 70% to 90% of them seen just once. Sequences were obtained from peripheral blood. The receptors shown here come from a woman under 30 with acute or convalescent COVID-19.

The CDR3 spells CASSLSRGKDTGELFF. The CDR3 bases are TGTGCCAGCAGCTTATCCAGGGGGAAGGACACCGGGGAGCTGTTTTTT. The chain combines TRBV7-9 with TRBJ2-2; 7 positions agree with TRBD1. Trimming at V came to 2 bases and at J to 3 bases, leaving 6 bases not matched to a gene. Germline V CDR1 and CDR2: SEHNR, FQNEAQ (reference sequence). The CDR3 sequence is 16 residues long.

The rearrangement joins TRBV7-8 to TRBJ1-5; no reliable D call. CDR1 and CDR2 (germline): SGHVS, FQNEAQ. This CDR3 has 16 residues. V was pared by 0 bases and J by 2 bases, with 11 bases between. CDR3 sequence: CASSLAGRKGNQPQHF. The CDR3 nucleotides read TGTGCCAGCAGCTTAGCCGGCAGGAAGGGCAATCAGCCCCAGCATTTT.

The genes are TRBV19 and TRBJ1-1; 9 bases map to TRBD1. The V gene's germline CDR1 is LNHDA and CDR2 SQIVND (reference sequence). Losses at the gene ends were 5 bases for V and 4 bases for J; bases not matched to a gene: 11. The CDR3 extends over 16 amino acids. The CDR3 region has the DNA TGTGCCAGTAGTTCCATACAGGGGGCCCTGAGCACTGAAGCTTTCTTT. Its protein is CASSSIQGALSTEAFF.

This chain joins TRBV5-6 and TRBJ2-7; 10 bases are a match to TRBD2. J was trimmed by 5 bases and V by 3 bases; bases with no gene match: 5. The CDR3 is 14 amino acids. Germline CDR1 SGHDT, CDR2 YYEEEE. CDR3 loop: CASSSGLAADEQYF. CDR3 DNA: TGTGCCAGCAGCTCCGGACTAGCGGCGGACGAGCAGTACTTC.

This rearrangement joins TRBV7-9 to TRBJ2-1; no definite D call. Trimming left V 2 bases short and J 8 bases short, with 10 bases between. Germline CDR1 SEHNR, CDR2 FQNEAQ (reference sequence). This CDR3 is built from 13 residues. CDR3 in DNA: TGTGCCAGCAGCTTAACTACTTTTGATGAGCAGTTCTTC. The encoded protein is CASSLTTFDEQFF. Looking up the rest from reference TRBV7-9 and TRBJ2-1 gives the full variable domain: DTGVSQNPRHKITKRGQNVTFRCDPISEHNRLYWYRQTLGQGPEFLTYFQNEAQLEKSRLLSDRFSAERPKGSFSTLEIQRTEQGDSAMYLCASSLTTFDEQFFGPGTRLTVL.

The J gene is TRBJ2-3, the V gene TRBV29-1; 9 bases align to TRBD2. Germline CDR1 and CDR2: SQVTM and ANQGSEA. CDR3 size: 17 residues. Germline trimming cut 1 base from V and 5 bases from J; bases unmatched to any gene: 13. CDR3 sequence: CSVEAVEAGGSLDTQYF. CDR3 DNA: TGCAGCGTTGAAGCGGTGGAAGCGGGGGGCAGTCTAGATACGCAGTATTTT.

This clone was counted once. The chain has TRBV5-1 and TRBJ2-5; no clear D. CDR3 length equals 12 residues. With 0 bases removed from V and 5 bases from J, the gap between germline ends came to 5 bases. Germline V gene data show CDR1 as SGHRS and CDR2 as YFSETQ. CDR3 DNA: TGCGCCAGCAGCTTGGCCATGGAGACCCAGTACTTC. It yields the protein CASSLAMETQYF.

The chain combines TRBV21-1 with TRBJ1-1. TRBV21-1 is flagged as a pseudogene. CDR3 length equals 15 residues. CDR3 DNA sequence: TGTGCCAGCAGCAAAGAACCGGGTATGAACACTGAAGCTTTCTTT. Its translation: CASSKEPGMNTEAFF.

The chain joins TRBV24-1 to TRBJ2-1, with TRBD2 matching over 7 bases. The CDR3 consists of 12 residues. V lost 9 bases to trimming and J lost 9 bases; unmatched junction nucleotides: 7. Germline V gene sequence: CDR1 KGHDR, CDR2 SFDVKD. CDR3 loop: CATGGGTIEQFF. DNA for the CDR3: TGTGCCACCGGCGGGGGTACGATTGAGCAGTTCTTC.

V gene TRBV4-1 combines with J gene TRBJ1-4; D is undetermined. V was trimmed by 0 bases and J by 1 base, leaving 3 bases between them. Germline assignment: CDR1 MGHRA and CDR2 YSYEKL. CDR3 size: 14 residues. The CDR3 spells CASSQDITNEKLFF. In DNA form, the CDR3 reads TGCGCCAGCAGCCAAGATATAACTAATGAAAAACTGTTTTTT.

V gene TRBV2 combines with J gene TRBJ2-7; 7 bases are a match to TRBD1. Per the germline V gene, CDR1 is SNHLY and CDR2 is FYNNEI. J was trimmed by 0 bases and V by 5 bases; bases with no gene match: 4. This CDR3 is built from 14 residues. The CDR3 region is CASSNRDSSYEQYF. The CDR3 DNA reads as TGTGCCAGCAGTAACCGGGACAGCTCCTACGAGCAGTACTTC. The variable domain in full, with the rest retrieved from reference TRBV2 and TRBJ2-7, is EPEVTQTPSHQVTQMGQEVILRCVPISNHLYFYWYRQILGQKVEFLVSFYNNEISEKSEIFDDQFSVERPDGSNFTLKIRSTKLEDSAMYFCASSNRDSSYEQYFGPGTRLTVT.

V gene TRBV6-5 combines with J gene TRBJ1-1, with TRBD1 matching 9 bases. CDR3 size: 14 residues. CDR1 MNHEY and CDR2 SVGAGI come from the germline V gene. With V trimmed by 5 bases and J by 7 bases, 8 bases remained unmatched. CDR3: CASSNLQGAVEAFF. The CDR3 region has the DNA TGTGCCAGCAGTAACTTACAGGGGGCGGTTGAAGCTTTCTTT.

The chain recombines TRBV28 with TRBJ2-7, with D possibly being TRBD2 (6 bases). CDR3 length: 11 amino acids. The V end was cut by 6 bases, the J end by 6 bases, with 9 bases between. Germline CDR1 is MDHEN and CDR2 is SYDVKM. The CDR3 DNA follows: TGTGCCAGCAGCCGCGGGGTCGAGCAGTACTTC. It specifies CASSRGVEQYF.

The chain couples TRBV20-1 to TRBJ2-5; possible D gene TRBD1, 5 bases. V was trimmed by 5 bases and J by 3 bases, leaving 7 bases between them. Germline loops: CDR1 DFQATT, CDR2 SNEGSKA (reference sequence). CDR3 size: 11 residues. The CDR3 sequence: CSARTKETQYF. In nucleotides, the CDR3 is TGCAGTGCTCGGACAAAAGAGACCCAGTACTTC.

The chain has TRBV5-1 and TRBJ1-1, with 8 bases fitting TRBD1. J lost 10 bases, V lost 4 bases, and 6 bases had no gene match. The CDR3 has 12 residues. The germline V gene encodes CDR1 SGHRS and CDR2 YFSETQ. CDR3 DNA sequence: TGCGCCAGCAGCCCTGACAGGGGTGGAGCTTTCTTT. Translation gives CASSPDRGGAFF.

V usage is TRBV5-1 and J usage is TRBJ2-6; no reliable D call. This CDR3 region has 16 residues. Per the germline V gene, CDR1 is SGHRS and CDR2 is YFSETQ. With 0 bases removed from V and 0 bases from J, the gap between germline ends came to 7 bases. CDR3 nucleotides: TGCGCCAGCAGCTTGGAGTCCGGCTCTGGGGCCAACGTCCTGACTTTC. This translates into CASSLESGSGANVLTF.

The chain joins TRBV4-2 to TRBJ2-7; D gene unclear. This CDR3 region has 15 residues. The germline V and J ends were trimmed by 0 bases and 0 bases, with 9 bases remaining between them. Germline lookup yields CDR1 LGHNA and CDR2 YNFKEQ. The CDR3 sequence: CASSQEWSYSYEQYF. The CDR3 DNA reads TGTGCCAGCAGCCAAGAGTGGAGCTACTCCTACGAGCAGTACTTC.

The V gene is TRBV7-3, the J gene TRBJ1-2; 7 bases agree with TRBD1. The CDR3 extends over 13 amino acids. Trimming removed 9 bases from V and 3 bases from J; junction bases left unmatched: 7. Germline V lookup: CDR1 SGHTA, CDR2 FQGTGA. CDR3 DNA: TGTGCCAGGGGAGACAGGGTTCACTATGGCTACACCTTC. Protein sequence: CARGDRVHYGYTF.

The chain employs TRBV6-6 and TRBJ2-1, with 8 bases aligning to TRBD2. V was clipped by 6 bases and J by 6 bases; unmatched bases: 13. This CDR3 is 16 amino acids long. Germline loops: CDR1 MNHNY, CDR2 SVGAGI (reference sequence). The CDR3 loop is CASSLSGGGRSNEQFF. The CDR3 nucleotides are TGTGCCAGCAGCTTATCCGGGGGGGGCAGAAGCAATGAGCAGTTCTTC.

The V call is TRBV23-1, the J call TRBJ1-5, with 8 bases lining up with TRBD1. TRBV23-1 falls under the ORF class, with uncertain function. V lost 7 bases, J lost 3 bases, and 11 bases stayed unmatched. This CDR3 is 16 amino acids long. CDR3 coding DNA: TGCGCCAGCACATCCTCTAACAGGGGGTTCAATCAGCCCCAGCATTTT. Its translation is CASTSSNRGFNQPQHF.

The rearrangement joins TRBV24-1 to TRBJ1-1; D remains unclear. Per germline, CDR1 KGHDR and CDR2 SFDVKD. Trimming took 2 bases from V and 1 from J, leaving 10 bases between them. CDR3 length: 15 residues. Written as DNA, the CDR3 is TGTGCCACCAGTGATTCTACAGAAGGGAACACTGAAGCTTTCTTT. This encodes CATSDSTEGNTEAFF.

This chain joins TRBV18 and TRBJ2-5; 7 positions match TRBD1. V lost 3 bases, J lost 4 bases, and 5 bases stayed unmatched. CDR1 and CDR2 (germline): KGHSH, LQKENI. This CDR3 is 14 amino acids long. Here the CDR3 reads CASSPSTGSETQYF. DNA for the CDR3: TGTGCCAGCTCACCTTCGACAGGGTCAGAGACCCAGTACTTC.

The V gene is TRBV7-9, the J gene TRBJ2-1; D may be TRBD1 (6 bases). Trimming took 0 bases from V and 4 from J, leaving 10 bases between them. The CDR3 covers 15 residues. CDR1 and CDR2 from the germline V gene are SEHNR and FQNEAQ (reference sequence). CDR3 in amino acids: CASSLAGQLYNEQFF. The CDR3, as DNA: TGTGCCAGCAGCTTAGCAGGACAGCTTTACAATGAGCAGTTCTTC.

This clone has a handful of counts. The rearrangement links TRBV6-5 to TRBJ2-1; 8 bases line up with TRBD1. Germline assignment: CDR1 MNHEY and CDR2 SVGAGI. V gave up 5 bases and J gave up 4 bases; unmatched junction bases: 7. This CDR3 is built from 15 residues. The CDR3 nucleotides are TGTGCCAGCAGTCGGCGACAGGGGCGGTACAATGAGCAGTTCTTC. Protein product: CASSRRQGRYNEQFF.